This T cell receptor beta chain is from a study of metastatic and nonmetastatic thyroid tumors. Points from the study as a whole: Versus benign nodules, malignant thyroid tumors reportedly had significantly higher TCR beta diversity, in blood and tumor.

Concerning this clone itself: What it recognizes is unknown.

Using MiXCR, TCRdb reanalyzed the PCR reads. The top ten hold 5.5% to 7.5% of the sample, which has about 27,000 clones, over 15% seen once. The CDR3 has 17 amino acids. Germline CDR1 is MGHRA and CDR2 is YSYEKL. Trimming at V came to 4 bases and at J to 0 bases, leaving 4 bases not matched to a gene. There were no patients who had received any treatment before thyroid surgery. The sample was blood. The genes are TRBV4-1 and TRBJ2-6; 9 bases are a match to TRBD1. This sequence was found in a male donor with papillary thyroid cancer or a benign thyroid nodule (not recorded which). Some clones in this sample may be carry-over from other donors' samples. The CDR3 coding sequence is TGCGCCAGCAGCCTGGGACAGGGAAACTCTGGGGCCAACGTCCTGACTTTC. This encodes CASSLGQGNSGANVLTF.